This section outlines one T cell receptor (beta chain) sequence together with its context. The data stem from a study of blood T cell repertoires in COVID-19. Profiled with immunoSEQ multiplex PCR; TCRdb holds only in-frame clones, not every one. The sample shows around 150,000 clones, roughly 90% of them seen only once. After removal of 0 bases from V and 2 bases from J, the junction contained 10 bases not matched to a gene. This CDR3 has 17 residues. Germline lookup yields CDR1 SGHRS and CDR2 YFSETQ. The material sequenced was peripheral blood. This sequence was found in a man in his 60s with acute or convalescent COVID-19. This rearrangement joins TRBV5-1 to TRBJ2-5; 7 bases line up with TRBD1. CDR3 DNA: TGCGCCAGCAGCTTGGCCAGGGGACAGTTTGTGCAAGAGACCCAGTACTTC. Its protein product is CASSLARGQFVQETQYF.